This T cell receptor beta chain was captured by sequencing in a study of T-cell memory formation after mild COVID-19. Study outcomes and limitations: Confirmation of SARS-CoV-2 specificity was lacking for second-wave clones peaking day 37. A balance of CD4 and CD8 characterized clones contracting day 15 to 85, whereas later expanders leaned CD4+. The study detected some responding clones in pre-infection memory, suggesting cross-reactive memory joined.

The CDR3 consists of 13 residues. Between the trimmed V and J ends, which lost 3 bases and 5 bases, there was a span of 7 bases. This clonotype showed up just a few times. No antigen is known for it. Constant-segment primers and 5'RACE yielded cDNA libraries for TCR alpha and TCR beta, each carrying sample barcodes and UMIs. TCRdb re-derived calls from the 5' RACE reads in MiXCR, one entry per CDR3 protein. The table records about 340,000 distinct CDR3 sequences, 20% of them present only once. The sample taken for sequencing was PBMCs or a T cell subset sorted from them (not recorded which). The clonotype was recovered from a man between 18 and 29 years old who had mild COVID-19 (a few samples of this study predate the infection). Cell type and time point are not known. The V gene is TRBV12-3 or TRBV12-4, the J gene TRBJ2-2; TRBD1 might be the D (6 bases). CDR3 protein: CASSFQGTGELFF. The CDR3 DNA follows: TGTGCCAGCAGTTTCCAGGGGACCGGGGAGCTGTTTTTT.